The rows below give T cell receptor beta chains drawn from one sample of a study of immune heterogeneity within non-small cell lung tumors. Each CDR3 protein is one row after TCRdb ran MiXCR on the multiplex PCR reads. The repertoire holds over 10,000 distinct CDR3 sequences, with around 23% as singletons. Sequencing used lung tumor tissue. Every receptor here comes from a man in his fifties or sixties with non-small cell lung cancer. Both conserved end residues are part of each CDR3. The order of the fields is D gene, V gene, J gene, clone size, CDR3 DNA, CDR3 protein. The D gene is left open where the match is weak. For some rows the clone size is stated as once, few or many, or as a class when expanded; others skip it.

d_gene: NA; v_gene: TRBV25-1; j_gene: TRBJ2-7; abundance: NA; CDR3nt: TGTGCCAGCAGTGACAGTCCCGGGATAGCCATCTACGAGCAGTACTTC; CDR3aa: CASSDSPGIAIYEQYF
d_gene: TRBD2; v_gene: TRBV19; j_gene: TRBJ2-1; abundance: many; CDR3nt: TGTGCCAGTAGTGCCATTCTAGCGGGAGGTTCTTCCTACAATGAGCAGTTCTTC; CDR3aa: CASSAILAGGSSYNEQFF
d_gene: TRBD1; v_gene: TRBV28; j_gene: TRBJ2-6; abundance: many; CDR3nt: TGTGCCAGCGTGCCAGGGGGCGGTGGGGCCAACGTCCTGACTTTC; CDR3aa: CASVPGGGGANVLTF
d_gene: NA; v_gene: TRBV5-8; j_gene: TRBJ2-7; abundance: medium-sized; CDR3nt: TGTGCCAGCAGCTCGCAGGCATCCCTCTACGAGCAGTACTTC; CDR3aa: CASSSQASLYEQYF
d_gene: TRBD1; v_gene: TRBV6-1; j_gene: TRBJ2-6; abundance: medium-sized; CDR3nt: TGTGCCAGCAGTCCCAGGGGGTCTGGGGCCAACGTCCTGACTTTC; CDR3aa: CASSPRGSGANVLTF
d_gene: TRBD2; v_gene: TRBV4-2; j_gene: TRBJ2-1; abundance: many; CDR3nt: TGTGCCAGCAGCTCGGCAGTCGGCGGGGGGCAATACAATGAGCAGTTCTTC; CDR3aa: CASSSAVGGGQYNEQFF
d_gene: NA; v_gene: TRBV30; j_gene: TRBJ2-7; abundance: medium-sized; CDR3nt: TGTGCCTGGAGTGCCCAGGGGTTTGTCTACGAGCAGTACTTC; CDR3aa: CAWSAQGFVYEQYF
d_gene: NA; v_gene: TRBV27; j_gene: TRBJ2-3; abundance: many; CDR3nt: TGTGCCAGCAGTTATAACTTAGGGACTGGGGATACGCAGTATTTT; CDR3aa: CASSYNLGTGDTQYF
d_gene: NA; v_gene: TRBV20-1; j_gene: TRBJ2-7; abundance: NA; CDR3nt: TGCAGTGCTAGAGTCCCGGCGGACTACGAGCAGTACTTC; CDR3aa: CSARVPADYEQYF
d_gene: NA; v_gene: TRBV30; j_gene: TRBJ1-1; abundance: many; CDR3nt: TGTGCCTGGAGTGTAGGCGCCTGGGGGACTGAAGCTTTCTTT; CDR3aa: CAWSVGAWGTEAFF
d_gene: NA; v_gene: TRBV27; j_gene: TRBJ2-3; abundance: medium-sized; CDR3nt: TGTGCCAGCAGTTCGCAGACTCCAGATACGCAGTATTTT; CDR3aa: CASSSQTPDTQYF
d_gene: NA; v_gene: TRBV5-1; j_gene: TRBJ2-3; abundance: NA; CDR3nt: TGCGCCAGCAGTTCGTCCGCCCGGGACGATACGCAGTATTTT; CDR3aa: CASSSSARDDTQYF
d_gene: TRBD1; v_gene: TRBV6-1; j_gene: TRBJ1-1; abundance: many; CDR3nt: TGTGCCAGCAGTTATCAGCGGCCGGGACAGGGTGAAGCTTTCTTT; CDR3aa: CASSYQRPGQGEAFF
d_gene: NA; v_gene: TRBV28; j_gene: TRBJ2-1; abundance: many; CDR3nt: TGTGCCAGCAGGCCGGCTAGTACCTACAATGGTAAGCAGTTCTTC; CDR3aa: CASRPASTYNGKQFF
d_gene: NA; v_gene: TRBV29-1; j_gene: TRBJ2-5; abundance: NA; CDR3nt: TGCAGCGTTGACACCGGCAGCCAAAAGACCCAGTACTTC; CDR3aa: CSVDTGSQKTQYF
d_gene: TRBD1; v_gene: TRBV6-1; j_gene: TRBJ2-1; abundance: many; CDR3nt: TGTGCCAGCAGGGCCGGGACAGGGGGTGACAATGAGCAGTTCTTC; CDR3aa: CASRAGTGGDNEQFF
d_gene: NA; v_gene: TRBV6-1; j_gene: TRBJ1-1; abundance: many; CDR3nt: TGTGCCAGCAGTGCTTACGGGAACACTGAAGCTTTCTTT; CDR3aa: CASSAYGNTEAFF
d_gene: TRBD1; v_gene: TRBV20-1; j_gene: TRBJ2-7; abundance: few; CDR3nt: TGCAGTGCTAGAGGCGGGGACAGGGGATACGAGCAGTACTTC; CDR3aa: CSARGGDRGYEQYF
d_gene: NA; v_gene: TRBV6-2/TRBV6-3; j_gene: TRBJ1-5; abundance: many; CDR3nt: TGTGCCAGCAGCCCGACAGTAAATCAGCCCCAGCATTTT; CDR3aa: CASSPTVNQPQHF
d_gene: TRBD2; v_gene: TRBV11-2; j_gene: TRBJ2-7; abundance: medium-sized; CDR3nt: TGTGCCAGCAGCCTAGAAGGGGTTAGCGGGAACGTCGAGCAGTACTTC; CDR3aa: CASSLEGVSGNVEQYF
d_gene: TRBD2; v_gene: TRBV9; j_gene: TRBJ2-2; abundance: once; CDR3nt: TGTGCCAGCAGCGCTGGTCCTAGCGGGACCTGGGAGCTGTTTTTT; CDR3aa: CASSAGPSGTWELFF
d_gene: TRBD2; v_gene: TRBV5-6; j_gene: TRBJ2-3; abundance: NA; CDR3nt: TGTGCCAGCAGCCTCCCTAGCGGGGGCCGCACAGATACGCAGTATTTT; CDR3aa: CASSLPSGGRTDTQYF
d_gene: NA; v_gene: TRBV7-3; j_gene: TRBJ2-2; abundance: many; CDR3nt: TGTGCCAGCAGCTTAAACGCGGGCACCGGGGAGCTGTTTTTT; CDR3aa: CASSLNAGTGELFF
d_gene: NA; v_gene: TRBV15; j_gene: TRBJ2-7; abundance: many; CDR3nt: TGTGCCACCAGCCTGAGGGGGGCCCTCTCCTACGAGCAGTACTTC; CDR3aa: CATSLRGALSYEQYF
d_gene: NA; v_gene: TRBV6-1; j_gene: TRBJ2-2; abundance: NA; CDR3nt: TGTGCCAGCAGTGAATGGGGCGGGGTGCACACCGGGGAGCTGTTTTTT; CDR3aa: CASSEWGGVHTGELFF
d_gene: NA; v_gene: TRBV6-1; j_gene: TRBJ1-1; abundance: many; CDR3nt: TGTGCCACCGACGGGGGGGCCTACACTGAAGCTTTCTTT; CDR3aa: CATDGGAYTEAFF
d_gene: NA; v_gene: TRBV5-1; j_gene: TRBJ2-3; abundance: NA; CDR3nt: TGCGCCAGCAGCTTGGACCTTACTAGCACAGATAAGCAGTATTTT; CDR3aa: CASSLDLTSTDKQYF